This T cell receptor beta chain was identified in a study of T cell clonotyping in hematopoietic cell transplantation. Looking at the study overall: Cytoreduction preceded collection of pretransplant recipient samples.

This table comes from immunoSEQ multiplex PCR, and its TCRdb copy is limited to in-frame clones, with some not included. The table lists some 35,000 clones, 85% to 95% of them singletons. V was clipped by 4 bases and J by 0 bases, with 9 bases between them. CDR3 length: 14 amino acids. The V gene's germline CDR1 is SGDLS and CDR2 YYNGEE. Stated time point: recipient sample about 28 days before transplant, after cytoreduction. Recipient blood drawn about 28 days pretransplant and days 30, 100, 180 after. Sequences were derived from peripheral blood mononuclear cells, sampled before stem cell transplant. The clonotype originates from a man in his forties or fifties with chronic myeloid leukemia. Some clones in this sample may be carry-over from other donors' samples. The chain has TRBV9 and TRBJ2-3; D gene ambiguous. The CDR3 here is CASSPGPSTDTQYF. In DNA, the CDR3 is TGTGCCAGCAGCCCGGGCCCGAGCACAGATACGCAGTATTTT.